This TCR beta chain was obtained from a study of Graves' ophthalmopathy and Graves' hyperthyroidism. This clonotype was picked up a small number of times. Beta-chain TCR CDR3 regions were amplified from RNA transcripts. HTBI primers served in a first-round RT-PCR, which a second-round multiplex PCR followed. TCRdb reprocessed the multiplex PCR reads via MiXCR and lists one record per CDR3 protein. The data hold some 200,000 distinct CDR3 sequences, with over 25% observed a single time. Sequences were obtained from peripheral blood. This receptor was identified in a man over 45 with Graves' ophthalmopathy.

In nucleotides, the CDR3 is TGTGCCAGCAGTACAGGGCCCCACGAGCAGTACTTC. The encoded protein is CASSTGPHEQYF. This chain connects TRBV27 to TRBJ2-7; possible D gene TRBD1, 6 bases. The CDR3 has 12 amino acids. V was trimmed by 5 bases and J by 5 bases, leaving 10 bases between them. From germline, CDR1 is MNHEY and CDR2 SMNVEV (reference sequence).